These 10 T cell receptor beta chains were sequenced from one sample in a study of blood T cell repertoires in COVID-19. TCRdb's copy holds only in-frame clones and misses some; the assay was immunoSEQ multiplex PCR. The sample holds about 210,000 clones; about 90% are singletons and the top ten take 0.95% to 1.5%. The sequenced sample consisted of peripheral blood. Receptors originate from a man aged 25 to 40 with acute or convalescent COVID-19.

CDR3 region: CASSAPWGQGDEKLFF. The CDR3 DNA reads as TGTGCCAGCAGCGCTCCCTGGGGACAGGGGGATGAAAAACTGTTTTTT. The chain carries TRBV3-1 (or the pseudogene TRBV3-2) and TRBJ1-4; 11 bases line up with TRBD1. V was clipped by 5 bases and J by 6 bases; unmatched bases: 8. Germline CDR1 and CDR2: LGHDT and YNNKEL (reference sequence). The CDR3 loop spans 16 amino acids.

The gene calls are TRBV11-2 and TRBJ1-2, with 7 bases fitting TRBD1. Germline V gene data show CDR1 as SGHAT and CDR2 as FQNNGV. The CDR3 has 17 amino acids. The V segment lost 6 bases and the J segment 4 bases; nucleotides outside the gene matches: 17. CDR3 sequence reads: CASRRTGTATTSYGYTF. In nucleotides, the CDR3 is TGTGCCAGCAGACGTACCGGGACAGCAACGACTAGCTATGGCTACACCTTC.

The chain combines TRBV30 with TRBJ2-3; 7 nucleotides match TRBD1. Germline V gene sequence: CDR1 GTSNPN, CDR2 SVGIG (reference sequence). The CDR3 runs to 16 residues. With 0 bases clipped from V and 2 bases from J, the junction kept 8 bases outside the gene matches. CDR3 amino acids: CAWSVQGSSFTDTQYF. In DNA form, the CDR3 reads TGTGCCTGGAGTGTACAGGGGAGCTCCTTCACAGATACGCAGTATTTT.

V is TRBV3-1 (or the pseudogene TRBV3-2) and J is TRBJ2-5, with 12 nucleotides matching TRBD2. The CDR3 is made up of 17 amino acids. Per germline, CDR1 LGHDT and CDR2 YNNKEL (reference sequence). V was clipped by 0 bases and J by 7 bases; unmatched bases: 9. The CDR3 nucleotides read TGTGCCAGCAGCCAAGACCCGACTAGCGGGGGCATGGTGACCCAGTACTTC. This translates into CASSQDPTSGGMVTQYF.

This chain joins TRBV5-1 and TRBJ2-1, with 7 bases that match TRBD2. The CDR3 totals 13 residues. J was trimmed by 5 bases and V by 9 bases; bases with no gene match: 8. The germline gives CDR1 SGHRS, CDR2 YFSETQ. The CDR3 sequence is CATSAGDHNEQFF. The CDR3 DNA sequence: TGCGCCACCTCGGCGGGGGACCACAATGAGCAGTTCTTC.

Only one count was recorded for this clone. CDR3 sequence: CASSEEGFTNTGELFF. CDR3 sequence (DNA): TGTGCCAGCAGTGAAGAGGGGTTTACGAACACCGGGGAGCTGTTTTTT. The V call is TRBV6-1, the J call TRBJ2-2; TRBD1 is a possible D gene (5 bases). The V end lost 1 base, the J end lost 0 bases, and 9 bases lay between the germline ends. From germline, CDR1 is MNHNS and CDR2 SASEGT. The CDR3 consists of 16 residues.

This clone showed up just a few times. The J gene is TRBJ1-5, the V gene TRBV19; D possibly corresponds to TRBD1 (5 bases). Trimming stripped 3 bases from V and 0 bases from J, with 9 bases between. Germline CDR1 LNHDA, CDR2 SQIVND (reference sequence). The CDR3 is 15 amino acids. This CDR3 reads CASSIAGISNQPQHF. The CDR3 DNA reads as TGTGCCAGTAGTATTGCAGGGATTAGCAATCAGCCCCAGCATTTT.

This chain links TRBV2 with TRBJ2-5, with D unclear. This CDR3 has 14 residues. Per germline, CDR1 SNHLY and CDR2 FYNNEI. V was clipped by 7 bases and J by 4 bases, with 16 bases between them. CDR3 protein: CASTLTDLGETQYF. The CDR3 DNA sequence: TGTGCCAGCACTCTTACCGACTTGGGAGAGACCCAGTACTTC.

This chain connects TRBV19 to TRBJ1-6, with D possibly being TRBD1 (6 bases). Trimming removed 1 base at V and 8 bases at J, with 15 bases between. This CDR3 spans 16 amino acids. Looked up from germline, CDR1 is LNHDA and CDR2 is SQIVND (reference sequence). The CDR3 DNA sequence: TGTGCCAGTAGTATAGGTGGGGGGGGCTTGGATTCACCCCTCCACTTT. This codes for CASSIGGGGLDSPLHF.

The J gene is TRBJ2-2, the V gene TRBV24-1; TRBD2 aligns across 10 bases. This CDR3 has 14 residues. Unmatched junction bases numbered 0, after V lost 4 bases and J lost 5 bases. Germline V gene sequence: CDR1 KGHDR, CDR2 SFDVKD. The CDR3 spells CATSELAGTGELFF. The CDR3 DNA is TGTGCCACCAGTGAACTAGCGGGGACCGGGGAGCTGTTTTTT.